Listed below are T cell receptor beta chains from one sample, sequenced in a study of cytomegalovirus exposure and HLA in healthy donors. Measured with immunoSEQ multiplex PCR; TCRdb has only the in-frame clones, and not every one. The sample records around 130,000 clones, roughly three quarters being singletons. The source material was PBMCs. Source of these receptors: a man younger than 40 in good health and CMV-seronegative. Both conserved end residues are part of each CDR3. A D gene is named only where the DNA matches it firmly. The size of a clone is reported for some rows only, either as once, few or many, or as a class for expanded clones.

TRBJ2-7 . . TRBV9 TGTGCCAGCAGCGAGGGTGGAGGGTGGGACGAGCAGTACTTC CASSEGGGWDEQYF
TRBJ2-4 . . TRBV7-9 TGTTCCAGCAGCTTAGGACAGCTACTAGCCAAAAACATTCAGTACTTC CSSSLGQLLAKNIQYF
TRBJ1-4 . TRBD1 TRBV9 TGTGCCAGCAGCGTAGCAGGGACAGACAATGAAAAACTGTTTTTT CASSVAGTDNEKLFF
TRBJ1-5 . . TRBV9 TGTGCCAGCAGCAGGGGGAATCAGCCCCAGCATTTT CASSRGNQPQHF
TRBJ2-5 . . TRBV7-7 TGTGCTAGCAGCTTAGGTATGGGGCCCCAAGAGACCCAGTACTTC CASSLGMGPQETQYF
TRBJ2-5 . . TRBV5-1 TGCGCCAGCAGCTTGAGCGGGCTGGGGCAAGAGACCCAGTACTTC CASSLSGLGQETQYF
TRBJ2-7 . TRBD1 TRBV11-3 TGTGCCAGCAGCCTAGGACAGGGGAGCGAGCAGTACTTC CASSLGQGSEQYF
TRBJ2-7 . . TRBV30 TGTGCCTGGGGAATTACCGGGTCTTCCTTCCCTTACGAGCAGTACTTC CAWGITGSSFPYEQYF
TRBJ2-2 . . TRBV7-9 TGTGCCAGCAGCTTAGCAGACGGGGAGAACACCGGGGAGCTGTTTTTT CASSLADGENTGELFF
TRBJ2-6 . TRBD1 TRBV28 TGTGCCAGCAGTACAGGGGCTTCGGCCTCTGGGGCCAACGTCCTGACTTTC CASSTGASASGANVLTF
TRBJ2-7 . TRBD1 TRBV19 TGTGCCAGTAGTGCCCCGGGACAGAGCTCCTACGAGCAGTACTTC CASSAPGQSSYEQYF
TRBJ1-5 . . TRBV19 TGTGCCAGTAGTGAAGGGGGGGGCAATCAGCCCCAGCATTTT CASSEGGGNQPQHF
TRBJ1-1 . TRBD1 TRBV5-1 TGCGCCAGCAGCCACGGAACAGGGGGGCTGAACACTGAAGCTTTCTTT CASSHGTGGLNTEAFF
TRBJ1-1 few . TRBV5-1 TGCGCCAGCAGCTTAAAAGGGGACACTGAAGCTTTCTTT CASSLKGDTEAFF
TRBJ1-4 . . TRBV7-6 TGTGCCAGCAGCTTAGGGGCAGAGACTAATGAAAAACTGTTTTTT CASSLGAETNEKLFF
TRBJ2-1 . TRBD2 TRBV4-2 TGTGCCAGCAGCCTCTTCACTGGTACCAGCGGGGGGGTCCACAATGAGCAGTTCTTC CASSLFTGTSGGVHNEQFF
TRBJ1-1 . TRBD1 TRBV7-2 TGTGCCAGCAGCCCGCCGGGACAGGGGAACACTGAAGCTTTCTTT CASSPPGQGNTEAFF
TRBJ2-1 . . TRBV6-6 TGTGCCAGCAGGGCGGGTTCCAGGTACAATGAGCAGTTCTTC CASRAGSRYNEQFF
TRBJ1-2 . . TRBV6-5 TGTGCCAGCAGTTACGATTGGCAGGCCTATGGCTACACCTTC CASSYDWQAYGYTF
TRBJ2-4 . TRBD1 TRBV7-8 TGTGCCAGCAGCCCACCGCTCAGGACAGGGCCAAACATTCAGTACTTC CASSPPLRTGPNIQYF
TRBJ2-7 . TRBD2 TRBV18 TGTGCCAGCTCACCGGGACTAGCGGCCGACGAGCAGTACTTC CASSPGLAADEQYF
TRBJ2-5 once . TRBV29-1 TGCAGCGTTGGGTCCAGCCAGGGGGAGACCCAGTACTTC CSVGSSQGETQYF
TRBJ2-5 . TRBD1 TRBV7-3 TGTGCCAGCAGTTCCGGACAGGGGGAGACCCAGTACTTC CASSSGQGETQYF
TRBJ2-5 . . TRBV11-3 TGTGCCAGCAGCGGGACTCTTGAAGAGACCCAGTACTTC CASSGTLEETQYF
TRBJ2-7 . TRBD1 TRBV6-5 TGTGCCAGCAGTCCAGGACAGGGGCAGTACTTC CASSPGQGQYF
TRBJ2-5 . TRBD2 TRBV7-2 TGTGCCAGCAGCTTAGGACTAGCGGGGGGTCACGAGACCCAGTACTTC CASSLGLAGGHETQYF
TRBJ1-5 . . TRBV15 TGTGCCACCAGCAGAGTATGGAGCGCCCATAGCAATCAGCCCCAGCATTTT CATSRVWSAHSNQPQHF
TRBJ2-3 few TRBD2 TRBV10-1 TGCGCCAGCAGTGACAGACTAGCGGGCACAGATACGCAGTATTTT CASSDRLAGTDTQYF
TRBJ1-2 . TRBD1 TRBV5-6 TGTGCCAGCAGTCCGACAGGGTCGTCGTATGGCTACACCTTC CASSPTGSSYGYTF
TRBJ2-1 . TRBD2 TRBV5-6 TGCTCTAGCGGGAGATATAGAGATGAGCAGTTCTTC CSSGRYRDEQFF
TRBJ2-1 . . TRBV27 TGTGCCAGCAGTTTACAACTTGAGGGTTACAATGAGCAGTTCTTC CASSLQLEGYNEQFF
TRBJ2-7 few TRBD1 TRBV13 TGTGCCAGCAGCTTAGGCAGGGGGATTTTGTACGAGCAGTACTTC CASSLGRGILYEQYF
TRBJ1-5 . . TRBV12-2 TGTGCAAGTCTCCCGGTGGGTGAGACAGGTATTCAGCCCCAGCATTTT CASLPVGETGIQPQHF
TRBJ2-2 . TRBD2 TRBV6-1 TGTGCCAGCAGTGTCGCGGGAGGAAGGACCGGGGAGCTGTTTTTT CASSVAGGRTGELFF
TRBJ2-3 . . TRBV6-6 TGTGCCAGCACCGATGGGTTGACGGGAGCTAGAGATACGCAGTATTTT CASTDGLTGARDTQYF
TRBJ2-7 . . TRBV6-6 TGTGCCAGCAGCTCCCCCGTGACCCAGCGCCACGAGCAGTACTTC CASSSPVTQRHEQYF
TRBJ2-1 . TRBD1 TRBV9 TGTGCCAGCAGCCCCAACAGGGGGTCCCCATATTACAATGAGCAGTTCTTC CASSPNRGSPYYNEQFF
TRBJ2-5 . TRBD1 TRBV6-5 TGTGCCAGCAGAAACGGACAGGGAGTCTCAGAGACCCAGTACTTC CASRNGQGVSETQYF
TRBJ1-1 . TRBD1 TRBV19 TGTGCCAGTAGTTTAAACAGGGGTTTCACTGAAGCTTTCTTT CASSLNRGFTEAFF
TRBJ1-5 once . TRBV28 TGTGCCAGCAGTTTAGTGGGAGGTAGCAATCAGCCCCAGCATTTT CASSLVGGSNQPQHF
TRBJ2-5 . TRBD1 TRBV15 TGTGCCACCAGCGAGGACAGGGGGTTGGGGCCCCAAGAGACCCAGTACTTC CATSEDRGLGPQETQYF